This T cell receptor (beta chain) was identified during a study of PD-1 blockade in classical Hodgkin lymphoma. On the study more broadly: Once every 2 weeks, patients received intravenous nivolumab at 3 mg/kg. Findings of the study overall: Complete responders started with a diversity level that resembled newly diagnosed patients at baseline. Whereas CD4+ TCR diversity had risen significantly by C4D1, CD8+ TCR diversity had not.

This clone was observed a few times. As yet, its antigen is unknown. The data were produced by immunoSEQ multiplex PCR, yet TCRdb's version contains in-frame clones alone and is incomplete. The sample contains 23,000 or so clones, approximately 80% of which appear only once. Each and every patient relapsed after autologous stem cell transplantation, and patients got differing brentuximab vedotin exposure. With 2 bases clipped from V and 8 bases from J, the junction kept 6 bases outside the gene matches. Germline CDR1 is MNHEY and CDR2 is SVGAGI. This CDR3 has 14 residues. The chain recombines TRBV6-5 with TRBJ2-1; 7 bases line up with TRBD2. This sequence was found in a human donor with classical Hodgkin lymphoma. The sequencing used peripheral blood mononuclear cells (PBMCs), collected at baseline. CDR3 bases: TGTGCCAGCAGTTACGCTAGCGGAGGCTATGAGCAGTTCTTC. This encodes CASSYASGGYEQFF.